The source of this T cell receptor (beta chain) is a study of T-cell reconstitution after alpha-beta-depleted transplantation in children. This clonotype was counted many times. Its antigen is not known. The length of the CDR3 is 18 residues. CDR1 is DFQATT and CDR2 is SNEGSKA in the germline V gene (reference sequence). With V trimmed by 4 bases and J by 0 bases, 12 bases remained unmatched. Unique molecular identifiers featured in how the TCRbeta library was prepared. In TCRdb, the PCR reads were re-called with MiXCR into one record per CDR3 protein. The repertoire holds about 160,000 distinct CDR3 sequences, with 8.5% to 14% as singletons. Findings and caveats of the study: T-cell counts and diversity were attributed mostly to newly produced T cells one year after transplant. Certain patients had high TCRbeta diversity at day 60, and it came from recipient T cells and thymic progenitors that survived. As was reported, about two months after transplant, alpha-beta T cells came from several hundred expanded graft clones.

This TCR was recovered from a boy between 2 and 10 years old with acute myeloid leukemia, due to receive a stem cell transplant. The starting material was PBMCs, obtained before TCRalphabeta/CD19-depleted stem cell transplant. This chain links TRBV20-1 with TRBJ2-1; 10 bases are shared with TRBD2. Here the CDR3 DNA reads TGCAGTGCTAAGAATAGCGGGGGGAAATTTAGCTCCTACAATGAGCAGTTCTTC. Translation: CSAKNSGGKFSSYNEQFF.